Presented here are 18 T cell receptor beta chains from one specimen sequenced in a study of CD8 T cells in Susac syndrome. A quantity of roughly 0.5 to 1 ug RNA underwent reverse transcription using random hexamers. From the immunoSEQ multiplex PCR reads, TCRdb called clonotypes with MiXCR, one entry per CDR3 protein. Of around 200,000 distinct CDR3 sequences in the sample, 95% were seen once. Sequenced input: CD4+ T cells from PBMCs. Receptors were obtained from a human donor with multiple sclerosis.

The rearrangement uses TRBV4-2 and TRBJ2-1; D is uncertain. V was clipped by 0 bases and J by 4 bases, with 10 bases between them. The CDR3 length is 15 residues. Germline CDR1 reads LGHNA; CDR2 reads YNFKEQ. CDR3 protein: CASSQDAVGYNEQFF. In nucleotides, the CDR3 is TGTGCCAGCAGCCAAGATGCAGTAGGATACAATGAGCAGTTCTTC.

This chain joins TRBV7-3 and TRBJ2-1, with 10 bases identical to TRBD1. J gave up 4 bases and V 5 bases, and 8 bases lay outside the gene matches. Germline V gives CDR1 SGHTA, CDR2 FQGTGA. CDR3 length: 16 amino acids. CDR3 sequence reads: CASSPGTGDSYNEQFF. The CDR3 nucleotides are TGTGCCAGCAGCCCCGGGACAGGGGACTCTTACAATGAGCAGTTCTTC.

V usage is TRBV30 and J usage is TRBJ1-6; tentative D call: TRBD1 (5 bases). Trimming took off 7 bases at V and 7 bases at J, with 11 bases between the two ends. The length of the CDR3 is 12 residues. CDR1 GTSNPN and CDR2 SVGIG come from the germline V gene (reference sequence). In nucleotides, the CDR3 is TGTGCCTCTGGAGGGGTGAATTCACCCCTCCACTTT. Translated, it gives CASGGVNSPLHF.

The chain carries TRBV20-1 and TRBJ2-7; 9 nucleotides line up with TRBD1. The V and J ends lost 1 base and 0 bases, in that order; junction bases with no gene match: 4. This CDR3 spans 15 amino acids. CDR1 DFQATT and CDR2 SNEGSKA come from the germline V gene (reference sequence). CDR3 nucleotide sequence: TGCAGTGCTAGAGTAACAGGGGGCCCCTCCTACGAGCAGTACTTC. Translated, it gives CSARVTGGPSYEQYF.

The chain has TRBV20-1 and TRBJ2-3; D is unclear. Germline lookup yields CDR1 DFQATT and CDR2 SNEGSKA (reference sequence). There are 13 residues in the CDR3. V was shortened by 0 bases and J by 0 bases, with 4 bases between the two germline ends. The CDR3 here is CSARDASTDTQYF. The CDR3 nucleotides are TGCAGTGCTAGAGATGCAAGCACAGATACGCAGTATTTT.

Comments on this clonotype: The junction departs from the called germline gene at one end, perhaps through a read error. DNA for the CDR3: TGCAGCGTTGTACTAGCGGGGGCACAAGGGACCCAGTACTTC. Translation: CSVVLAGAQGTQYF. V usage is TRBV29-1 and J usage is TRBJ2-5; 11 bases map to TRBD2. The CDR3 runs to 14 residues. Germline CDR1 is SQVTM and CDR2 is ANQGSEA. The full variable domain, completed using reference TRBV29-1 and TRBJ2-5, is SAVISQKPSRDICQRGTSLTIQCQVDSQVTMMFWYRQQPGQSLTLIATANQGSEATYESGFVIDKFPISRPNLTFSTLTVSNMSPEDSSIYLCSVVLAGAQGTQYFGPGTRLLVL.

This clonotype was observed once. The genes are TRBV4-2 and TRBJ2-3; D is ambiguous. Per germline, CDR1 LGHNA and CDR2 YNFKEQ. CDR3 length equals 15 residues. Trimming removed 1 base from V and 5 bases from J, with 13 bases in between. The DNA of the CDR3 is TGTGCCAGCAGCCAAGCCCAAAATGGCGGAGATACGCAGTATTTT. This encodes CASSQAQNGGDTQYF.

This clonotype is a singleton in its sample. The chain is built from TRBV20-1 and TRBJ2-7; 8 bases match TRBD2. The CDR3 totals 16 residues. With 5 bases clipped from V and 0 bases from J, the junction kept 12 bases outside the gene matches. Germline lookup yields CDR1 DFQATT and CDR2 SNEGSKA (reference sequence). The CDR3 spells CSAWNGAGGPSYEQYF. The CDR3 DNA follows: TGCAGTGCTTGGAATGGGGCGGGGGGCCCCTCCTACGAGCAGTACTTC.

V and J are TRBV30 and TRBJ1-6; 11 bases align to TRBD1. The CDR3 consists of 13 residues. Germline CDR1 GTSNPN, CDR2 SVGIG (reference sequence). V shed 3 bases and J 9 bases; nucleotides not matched to a gene: 1. In nucleotides, the CDR3 is TGTGCCTGGAGGGACAGGGGGCCTTCACCCCTCCACTTT. This codes for CAWRDRGPSPLHF.

The gene calls are TRBV5-1 and TRBJ2-7; D could derive from TRBD1 or TRBD2 (5 bases each). Germline values: CDR1 SGHRS, CDR2 YFSETQ. Trimming left V 4 bases short and J 7 bases short, with 12 bases between. This CDR3 region has 12 residues. In DNA, the CDR3 is TGCGCCAGCAGCACGGGACGGCCAGAGCAGTACTTC. Translation gives CASSTGRPEQYF.

The chain employs TRBV5-1 and TRBJ1-6; D unresolved. CDR3 length equals 15 residues. Trimming stripped 5 bases from V and 0 bases from J, with 9 bases between. CDR1 is SGHRS and CDR2 is YFSETQ in the germline V gene. The CDR3 sequence is CASRGTGSYNSPLHF. In DNA form, the CDR3 reads TGCGCCAGCAGGGGCACGGGCTCCTATAATTCACCCCTCCACTTT.

This chain links TRBV12-3 or TRBV12-4 with TRBJ2-3; 9 bases are a match to TRBD1. The V gene end was trimmed by 5 bases and the J gene end by 3 bases; junction bases not matched to a gene: 6. The CDR3 has 15 residues. The CDR3 reads CASSPRDRATDTQYF. In DNA form, the CDR3 reads TGTGCCAGCAGTCCTAGGGACAGGGCGACAGATACGCAGTATTTT.

The V and J genes are TRBV6-6 and TRBJ2-7, with D perhaps being TRBD1 or TRBD2 (6 bases each). There are 13 residues in the CDR3. V was pared by 7 bases and J by 0 bases, with 10 bases between. CDR1 and CDR2 from the germline V gene are MNHNY and SVGAGI (reference sequence). DNA of the CDR3: TGTGCCAGCATGGAGGGGGGCTCCTACGAGCAGTACTTC. Its translation: CASMEGGSYEQYF.

CDR3 DNA: TGCGCCAGCAGCCAAGTGGGCGGGGGGACCGACGAGCAGTACTTC. Its translation is CASSQVGGGTDEQYF. The chain employs TRBV4-1 and TRBJ2-7, with 8 bases identical to TRBD2. V trimming: 1 base; J trimming: 5 bases; junction bases outside the gene matches: 7. Germline V gene lookup returns CDR1 MGHRA and CDR2 YSYEKL. The CDR3 runs 15 residues.

The gene calls are TRBV30 and TRBJ2-2; the D gene is possibly TRBD1 (6 bases). There are 14 residues in the CDR3. Germline V gene lookup returns CDR1 GTSNPN and CDR2 SVGIG (reference sequence). The V and J ends lost 2 bases and 7 bases respectively, with 14 bases between them. CDR3 bases: TGTGCCTGGAGTCGTAGCAGGGGCCACGGGGAGCTGTTTTTT. Translating gives CAWSRSRGHGELFF.

The J gene is TRBJ1-6, the V gene TRBV30; tentative D call: TRBD1 (6 bases). The CDR3 is 14 residues long. Germline V gives CDR1 GTSNPN, CDR2 SVGIG (reference sequence). V lost 2 bases and J 5 bases, leaving 10 bases between the germline ends. The CDR3 DNA sequence: TGTGCCTGGAGTCGGACAGTACATAATTCACCCCTCCACTTT. Its translation is CAWSRTVHNSPLHF.

The rearrangement links TRBV7-8 to TRBJ1-1, with a tentative D call TRBD1 (6 bases). V lost 5 bases to trimming and J lost 0 bases, with 10 bases between them. Germline loops: CDR1 SGHVS, CDR2 FQNEAQ. This CDR3 is 14 amino acids long. CDR3 in amino acids: CASSPPGVNTEAFF. The DNA of the CDR3 is TGTGCCAGCAGCCCGCCAGGGGTGAACACTGAAGCTTTCTTT. The variable domain in full, completed from reference TRBV7-8 and TRBJ1-1, reads GAGVSQSPRYKVAKRGQDVALRCDPISGHVSLFWYQQALGQGPEFLTYFQNEAQLDKSGLPSDRFFAERPEGSVSTLKIQRTQQEDSAVYLCASSPPGVNTEAFFGQGTRLTVV.

The CDR3 DNA is TGTGCCAGCAGTTACCTCGGGGTGAACACTGAAGCTTTCTTT. This encodes CASSYLGVNTEAFF. This sequence joins TRBV6-5 and TRBJ1-1; unclear D gene. The CDR3 has 14 amino acids. Trimming took off 2 bases at V and 0 bases at J, with 7 bases between the two ends. CDR1 and CDR2 (germline): MNHEY, SVGAGI.